This T cell receptor (beta chain) originates from a study of cytomegalovirus exposure and HLA in healthy donors. Overall study findings and caveats: The study designated 164 TCR beta chains cytomegalovirus-associated.

These donors were members of the roughly 110-subject validation cohort, a group separate from the approximately 700-subject first cohort. As regards this clone: Its antigen is currently unknown.

This table comes from immunoSEQ multiplex PCR, and its TCRdb copy is limited to in-frame clones, with some not included. The sample contains approximately 62,000 clones, around 90% of which appear only once. The CDR3 spans 15 residues. From germline, CDR1 is LNHDA and CDR2 SQIVND (reference sequence). Trimming at V came to 5 bases and at J to 0 bases, leaving 3 bases not matched to a gene. Material for sequencing was PBMCs. This chain uses TRBV19 with TRBJ2-1; 8 nucleotides match TRBD2. The receptor comes from a woman between 18 and 29 years old in good health and CMV-seronegative. CDR3 region: CASSQSGGSYNEQFF. Written as DNA, the CDR3 is TGTGCCAGTAGTCAGAGCGGGGGCTCCTACAATGAGCAGTTCTTC.